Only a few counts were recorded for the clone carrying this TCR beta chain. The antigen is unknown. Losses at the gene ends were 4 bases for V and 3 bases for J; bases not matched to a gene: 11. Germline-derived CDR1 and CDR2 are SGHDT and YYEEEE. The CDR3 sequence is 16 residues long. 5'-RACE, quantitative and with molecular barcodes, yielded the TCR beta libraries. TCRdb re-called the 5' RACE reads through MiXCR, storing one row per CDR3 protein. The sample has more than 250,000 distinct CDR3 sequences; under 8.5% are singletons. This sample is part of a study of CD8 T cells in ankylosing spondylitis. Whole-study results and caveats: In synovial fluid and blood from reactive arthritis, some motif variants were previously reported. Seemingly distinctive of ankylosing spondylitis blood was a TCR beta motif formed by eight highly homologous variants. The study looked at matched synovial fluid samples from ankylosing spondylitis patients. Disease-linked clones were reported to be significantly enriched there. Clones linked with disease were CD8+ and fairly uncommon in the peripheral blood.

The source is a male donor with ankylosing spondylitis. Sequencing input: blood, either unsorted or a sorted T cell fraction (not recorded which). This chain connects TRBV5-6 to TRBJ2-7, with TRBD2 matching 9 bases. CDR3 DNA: TGTGCCAGCAGCCCCGAGAGGCTAGCGGGATTCTACGAGCAGTACTTC. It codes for CASSPERLAGFYEQYF.